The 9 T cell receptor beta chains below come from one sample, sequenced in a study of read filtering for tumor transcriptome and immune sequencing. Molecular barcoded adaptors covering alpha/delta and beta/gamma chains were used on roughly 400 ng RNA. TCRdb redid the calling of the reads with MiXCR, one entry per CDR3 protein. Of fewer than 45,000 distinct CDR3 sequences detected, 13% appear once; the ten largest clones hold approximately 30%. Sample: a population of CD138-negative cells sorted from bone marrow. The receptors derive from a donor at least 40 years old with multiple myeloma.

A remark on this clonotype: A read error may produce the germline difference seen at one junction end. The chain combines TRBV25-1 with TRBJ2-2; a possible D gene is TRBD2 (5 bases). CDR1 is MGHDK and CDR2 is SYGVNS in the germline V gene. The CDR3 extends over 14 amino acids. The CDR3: CASSFAESTGELLF. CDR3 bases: TGTGCCAGCAGTTTTGCAGAAAGCACCGGGGAGCTGCTTTTT.

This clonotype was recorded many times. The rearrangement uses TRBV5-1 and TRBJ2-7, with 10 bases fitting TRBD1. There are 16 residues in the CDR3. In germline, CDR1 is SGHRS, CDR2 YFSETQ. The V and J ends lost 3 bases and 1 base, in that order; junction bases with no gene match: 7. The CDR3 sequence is CASSSGTGVISYEQYF. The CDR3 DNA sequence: TGCGCCAGCAGCTCCGGGACAGGGGTTATATCCTACGAGCAGTACTTC.

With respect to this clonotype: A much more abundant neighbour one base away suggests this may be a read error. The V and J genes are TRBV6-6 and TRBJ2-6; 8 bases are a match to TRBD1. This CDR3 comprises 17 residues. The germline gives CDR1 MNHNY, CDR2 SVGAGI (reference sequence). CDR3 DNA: TGTGCCAGCAGAGCTACAGGGGGAAGCTCTGGGGCCAACGTCCCGACTTTC. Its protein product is CASRATGGSSGANVPTF.

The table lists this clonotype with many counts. The CDR3 reads CATSSTDRGLIEAFF. The CDR3 DNA is TGTGCCACCAGCTCGACGGACAGGGGGTTAATTGAAGCTTTCTTT. The V gene is TRBV15, the J gene TRBJ1-1; TRBD1 matches at 10 bases. Trimming at V came to 5 bases and at J to 7 bases, leaving 10 bases not matched to a gene. This CDR3 is 15 amino acids long. CDR1 is LNHNV, CDR2 YYDKDF, per germline (reference sequence). The complete variable domain, with remaining parts taken from reference TRBV15 and TRBJ1-1, reads DAMVIQNPRYQVTQFGKPVTLSCSQTLNHNVMYWYQQKSSQAPKLLFHYYDKDFNNEADTPDNFQSRRPNTSFCFLDIRSPGLGDTAMYLCATSSTDRGLIEAFFGQGTRLTVV.

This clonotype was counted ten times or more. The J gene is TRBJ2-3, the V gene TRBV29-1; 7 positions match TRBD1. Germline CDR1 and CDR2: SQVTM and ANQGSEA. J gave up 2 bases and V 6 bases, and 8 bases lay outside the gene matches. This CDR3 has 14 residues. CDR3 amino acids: CSVVPGGVTDTQYF. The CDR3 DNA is TGCAGCGTCGTCCCAGGGGGAGTCACAGATACGCAGTATTTT.

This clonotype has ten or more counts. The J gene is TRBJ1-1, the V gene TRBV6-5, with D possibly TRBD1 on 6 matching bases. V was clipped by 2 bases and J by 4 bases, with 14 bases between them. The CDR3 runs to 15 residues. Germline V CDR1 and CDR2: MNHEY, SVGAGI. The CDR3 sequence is CASSYDTQGFTEAFF. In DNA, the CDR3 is TGTGCCAGCAGTTACGACACACAGGGTTTCACTGAAGCTTTCTTT.

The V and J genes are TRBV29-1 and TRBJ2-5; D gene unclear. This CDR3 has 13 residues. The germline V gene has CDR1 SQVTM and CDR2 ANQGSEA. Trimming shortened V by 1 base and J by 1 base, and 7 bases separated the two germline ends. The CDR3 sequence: CSVEGQLQETQYF. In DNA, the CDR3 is TGCAGCGTTGAAGGGCAGCTCCAAGAGACCCAGTACTTC.

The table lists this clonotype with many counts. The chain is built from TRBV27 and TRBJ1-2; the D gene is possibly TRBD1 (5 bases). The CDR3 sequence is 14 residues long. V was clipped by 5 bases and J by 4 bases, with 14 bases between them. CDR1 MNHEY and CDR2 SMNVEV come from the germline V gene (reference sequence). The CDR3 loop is CASSLQVGGYGYTF. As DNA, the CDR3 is TGTGCCAGCAGTCTACAGGTTGGGGGCTATGGCTACACCTTC.

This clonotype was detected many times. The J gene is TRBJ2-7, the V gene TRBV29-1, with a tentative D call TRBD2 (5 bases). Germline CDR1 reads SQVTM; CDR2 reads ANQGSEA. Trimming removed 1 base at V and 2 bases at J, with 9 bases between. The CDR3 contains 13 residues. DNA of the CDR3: TGCAGCGTTGAAGTTGGTAGCGCCTACGAGCAGTACTTC. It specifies CSVEVGSAYEQYF.